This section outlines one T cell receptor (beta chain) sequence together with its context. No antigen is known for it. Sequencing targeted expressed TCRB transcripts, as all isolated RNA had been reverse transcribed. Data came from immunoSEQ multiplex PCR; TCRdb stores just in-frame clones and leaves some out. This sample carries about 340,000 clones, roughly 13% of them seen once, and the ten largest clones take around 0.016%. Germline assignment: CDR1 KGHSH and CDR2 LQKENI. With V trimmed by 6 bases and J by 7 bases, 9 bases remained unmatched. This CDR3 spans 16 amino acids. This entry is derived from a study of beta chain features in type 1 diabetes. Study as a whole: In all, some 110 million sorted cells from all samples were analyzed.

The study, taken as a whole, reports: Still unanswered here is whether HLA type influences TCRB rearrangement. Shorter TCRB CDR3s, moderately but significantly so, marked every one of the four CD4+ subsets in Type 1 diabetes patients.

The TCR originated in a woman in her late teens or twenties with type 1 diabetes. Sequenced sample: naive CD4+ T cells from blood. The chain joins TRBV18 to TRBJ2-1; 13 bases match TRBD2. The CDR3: CASSRTSGGLKNEQFF. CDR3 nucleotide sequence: TGTGCCAGCTCGCGGACTAGCGGGGGATTGAAGAATGAGCAGTTCTTC. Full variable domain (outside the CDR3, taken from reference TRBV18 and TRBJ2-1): NAGVMQNPRHLVRRRGQEARLRCSPMKGHSHVYWYRQLPEEGLKFMVYLQKENIIDESGMPKERFSAEFPKEGPSILRIQQVVRGDSAAYFCASSRTSGGLKNEQFFGPGTRLTVL.